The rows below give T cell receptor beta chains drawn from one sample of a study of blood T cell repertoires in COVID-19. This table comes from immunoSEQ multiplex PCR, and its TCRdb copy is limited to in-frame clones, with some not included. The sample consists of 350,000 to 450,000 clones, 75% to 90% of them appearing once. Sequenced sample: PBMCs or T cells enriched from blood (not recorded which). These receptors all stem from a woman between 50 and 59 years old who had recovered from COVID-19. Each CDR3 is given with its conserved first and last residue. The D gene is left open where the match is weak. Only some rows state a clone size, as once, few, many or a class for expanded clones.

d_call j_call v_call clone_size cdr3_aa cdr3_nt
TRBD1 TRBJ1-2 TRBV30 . CAWSNLGGQGMTGYTF TGTGCCTGGAGTAATCTTGGGGGACAGGGGATGACTGGCTACACCTTC
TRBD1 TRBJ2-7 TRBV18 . CASSVSNKQGASYEQYF TGTGCCAGCTCAGTCTCCAATAAACAGGGGGCCTCCTACGAGCAGTACTTC
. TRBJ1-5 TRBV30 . CAWSFGRGNQPQHF TGTGCCTGGAGTTTTGGGAGGGGCAATCAGCCCCAGCATTTT
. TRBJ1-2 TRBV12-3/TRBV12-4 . CASGQGLSRGYTF TGTGCCAGCGGGCAGGGGCTGTCCCGTGGCTACACCTTC
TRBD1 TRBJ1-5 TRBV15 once CATLMTGGLNQPQHF TGTGCCACCCTCATGACAGGGGGCCTCAATCAGCCCCAGCATTTT
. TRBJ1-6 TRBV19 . CAVSRSSYNSPLHF TGTGCCGTTTCACGGAGCTCCTATAATTCACCCCTCCACTTT
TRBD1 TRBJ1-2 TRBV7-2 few CASSLEGQGARGYTF TGTGCCAGCAGCTTAGAGGGACAGGGGGCTCGGGGCTACACCTTC
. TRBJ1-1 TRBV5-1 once CASSVNGEILTEAFF TGCGCCAGCAGCGTGAACGGGGAAATCCTCACTGAAGCTTTCTTT
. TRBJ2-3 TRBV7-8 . CASSLLGGGTDTQYF TGTGCCAGCAGCTTACTGGGAGGAGGCACAGATACGCAGTATTTT
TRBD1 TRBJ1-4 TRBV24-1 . CATSDLRTGSAANEKLFF TGTGCCACCAGTGATTTAAGGACAGGGTCCGCCGCTAATGAAAAACTGTTTTTT
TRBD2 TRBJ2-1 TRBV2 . CASSELAGGYNEQFF TGTGCCAGCAGTGAATTAGCGGGGGGCTACAATGAGCAGTTCTTC
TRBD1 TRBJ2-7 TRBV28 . CASRPMDRENEQYF TGTGCCAGCAGGCCAATGGACAGGGAGAACGAGCAGTACTTC